The T cell receptor beta chain under discussion was sequenced for a study of T cell responses to AZD1222 COVID-19 vaccine. TCRdb's copy holds only in-frame clones and misses some; the assay was immunoSEQ multiplex PCR. The repertoire consists of approximately 84,000 clones, with around 87% occurring once and the leading ten covering 2.5%. V shed 3 bases and J shed 5 bases, with 8 bases lying between them. The germline gives CDR1 MRHNA, CDR2 SNTAGT. This CDR3 is built from 13 residues. The receptor was isolated from an adult who received the AZD1222 COVID-19 vaccine. The specimen was peripheral blood, collected 28 days after the second AZD1222 dose. V usage is TRBV6-4 and J usage is TRBJ2-1; D is perhaps TRBD1 (5 bases). CDR3 nucleotides: TGTGCCAGCAGTGAAGGGGCTAACAATGAGCAGTTCTTC. It translates to CASSEGANNEQFF.